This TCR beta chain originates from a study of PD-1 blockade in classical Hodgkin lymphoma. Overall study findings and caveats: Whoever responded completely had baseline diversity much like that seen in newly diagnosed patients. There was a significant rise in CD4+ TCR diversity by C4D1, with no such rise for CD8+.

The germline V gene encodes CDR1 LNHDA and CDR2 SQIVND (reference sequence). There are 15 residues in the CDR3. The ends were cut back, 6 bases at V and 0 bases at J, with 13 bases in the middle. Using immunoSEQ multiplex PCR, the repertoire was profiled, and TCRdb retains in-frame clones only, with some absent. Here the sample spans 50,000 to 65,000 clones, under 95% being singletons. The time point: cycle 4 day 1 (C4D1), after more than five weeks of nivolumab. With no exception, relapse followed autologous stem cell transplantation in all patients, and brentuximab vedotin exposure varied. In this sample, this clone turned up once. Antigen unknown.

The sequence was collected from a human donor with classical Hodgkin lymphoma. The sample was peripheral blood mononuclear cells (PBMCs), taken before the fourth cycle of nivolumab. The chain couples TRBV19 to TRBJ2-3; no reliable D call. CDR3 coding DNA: TGTGCCAGTAGCGACACGAAACTTAGCACAGATACGCAGTATTTT. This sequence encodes CASSDTKLSTDTQYF.